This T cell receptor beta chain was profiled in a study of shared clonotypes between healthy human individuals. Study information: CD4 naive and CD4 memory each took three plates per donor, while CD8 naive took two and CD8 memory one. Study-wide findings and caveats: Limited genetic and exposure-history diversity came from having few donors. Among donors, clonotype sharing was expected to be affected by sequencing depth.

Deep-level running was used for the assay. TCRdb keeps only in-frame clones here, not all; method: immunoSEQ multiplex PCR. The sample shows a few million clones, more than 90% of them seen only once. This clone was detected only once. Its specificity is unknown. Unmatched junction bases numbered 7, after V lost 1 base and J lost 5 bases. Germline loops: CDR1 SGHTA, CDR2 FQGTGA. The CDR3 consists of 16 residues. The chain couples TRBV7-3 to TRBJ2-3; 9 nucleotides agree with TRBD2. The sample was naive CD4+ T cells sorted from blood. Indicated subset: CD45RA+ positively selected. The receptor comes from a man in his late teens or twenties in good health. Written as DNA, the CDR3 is TGTGCCAGCAGCTTAAGTCCTAGCGGGGTCCTAGATACGCAGTATTTT. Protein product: CASSLSPSGVLDTQYF.